This T cell receptor beta chain was found in a study of CD8+CD57+ T cells in acquired aplastic anemia. Overall study context: Sorted CD4+ and CD8+ cells gave an average of 3.2 ug of DNA. Whole-study results and caveats: Patients and controls were found to share about 31 CD8+ CDR3 sequences. No significant difference in CD8+ Simpson's diversity was found between patients and controls.

Genomic DNA served as template for TCR beta VDJ and CDR3 profiling. TCRdb ran MiXCR on the reads and lists one entry per CDR3 protein. The table records approximately 160,000 distinct CDR3 sequences, roughly 40% of them present only once. Comments on this clonotype: Its antigen remains unidentified.

From germline, CDR1 is LNHNV and CDR2 YYDKDF (reference sequence). The CDR3 loop spans 15 amino acids. Trimming removed 1 base from V and 6 bases from J, with 16 bases in between. The origin of this receptor is a human donor in good health. The rearrangement links TRBV15 to TRBJ2-7, with D maybe TRBD1 (8 bases). The sample consisted of sorted CD4+, CD8+, or CD8+CD57+ T cells (not recorded which) from PBMCs. CDR3 region: CATSRGTGGGLEQYF. In DNA, the CDR3 is TGTGCCACCAGCAGAGGAACAGGGGGGGGTCTCGAGCAGTACTTC.